This T cell receptor (beta chain) was retrieved from a study of cytomegalovirus exposure and HLA in healthy donors. Study-level information: The 120 validation repertoires and the 650 to 850 first-cohort repertoires shared a platform, a later analysis reported.

The validation cohort, a group of over a hundred subjects, included the donors and was separate from the roughly 670-subject first cohort. Study-wide findings and caveats: Researchers counted around 180 TCR beta chains as cytomegalovirus-associated.

Measured with immunoSEQ multiplex PCR; TCRdb has only the in-frame clones, and not every one. The table includes 200,000 to 300,000 clones, approximately 87% detected once. As concerns this clone: The antigen remains undetermined.

V shed 5 bases and J shed 3 bases, with 11 bases lying between them. Germline V gene sequence: CDR1 MNHNS, CDR2 SASEGT. The CDR3 loop spans 13 amino acids. The gene calls are TRBV6-1 and TRBJ2-7; a weak D match, TRBD1 (5 bases). The source material was PBMCs. The sequence was collected from a young man in good health and CMV-seronegative. CDR3 region: CASSHRRIYEQYF. DNA for the CDR3: TGTGCCAGCAGTCACAGGAGAATCTACGAGCAGTACTTC.